This is a list of T cell receptor beta chains from one sample in a study of T cell changes during pregnancy in multiple sclerosis. Only in-frame clones appear in the TCRdb table, and some are missing; sequencing was by immunoSEQ multiplex PCR. The table lists over 45,000 clones, about 91% of them singletons. Sequencing was performed on peripheral blood, taken in the third trimester of pregnancy. These receptors came from a female donor with multiple sclerosis, enrolled in a pregnancy study. The conserved cysteine and the conserved F or W are not part of the CDR3 here.

TRBV14	TRBJ1-3	ASSQDVSGNTIY
TRBV27	TRBJ1-5	ASRELYSNQPQH
TRBV27	TRBJ2-1	ASSPRMRLAELNEQF
TRBV27	TRBJ2-2	ASSYAGLAGNTGELF
TRBV14	TRBJ2-7	ASSQVLYEQY
TRBV28	TRBJ1-2	ASSFRDRLIYGYT
TRBV18	TRBJ2-2	ASSPQDRGDTGELF
TRBV28	TRBJ1-1	ASSSLGNRGSPEAF
TRBV30	TRBJ1-1	AWSEDTGTEAF
TRBV4-1	TRBJ1-2	ASSQGNGYT
TRBV9	TRBJ2-3	ASSVSGTTDTQY
TRBV18	TRBJ2-3	ASSMDRVPTDTQY
TRBV7-3	TRBJ2-1	ASSLGTSGRAGIFSEQF
TRBV6-5	TRBJ2-4	ASSYSPVNIQY
TRBV27	TRBJ1-2	ASSLRTGVVDGYT
TRBV10-3	TRBJ1-2	AISGTGHSSLGYT
TRBV4-3	TRBJ2-3	ASSQGSAGVSTDTQY
TRBV6-6	TRBJ2-1	AREGQGGSSYNEQF
TRBV7-9	TRBJ2-2	ASSPPGAGELF
TRBV15	TRBJ2-3	ATSRDLGGRAGDTQY
TRBV4-1	TRBJ2-3	ASSQGAGADTQY
TRBV5-1	TRBJ1-3	ASSLVGTTLRNSGNTIY
TRBV18	TRBJ2-1	ASSRLAGEGGAEQF
TRBV28	TRBJ2-7	ASRMTGSYEQY
TRBV4-3	TRBJ1-2	ASSQGRVNYGYT
TRBV18	TRBJ1-2	ASSPGQGLGGYT
TRBV5-6	TRBJ2-1	ASLGSGRARNEQF
TRBV10-3	TRBJ1-1	AIRATGGNTEAF
TRBV13	TRBJ2-1	ASSLGPGLAGDEQF
TRBV19	TRBJ2-7	ASSILSLAGGEQY
TRBV28	TRBJ2-3	ALSVGVTDTQY
TRBV19	TRBJ2-3	ASTTGQGYTDTQY
TRBV16	TRBJ2-6	ASSQLLRGRYGANVLT
TRBV5-1	TRBJ1-2	ASSLDRIYGYT
TRBV5-1	TRBJ1-1	ASSWTGGNTEAF
TRBV5-1	TRBJ2-2	ASSLKVAGRTGELF
TRBV6-5	TRBJ2-1	ASSYEGATYNEQF
TRBV6-1	TRBJ2-7	ASSEEVTSGLLTYEQY
TRBV29-1	TRBJ2-1	SVDRGHASEQF
TRBV28	TRBJ2-3	ASTITGTGRNTQY
TRBV19	TRBJ1-5	ASRQQGEGGNQPQH
TRBV27	TRBJ2-3	ASSFSGRALDTQY
TRBV6-4	TRBJ2-1	ASSELAGAGDEQF
TRBV7-9	TRBJ2-7	ASSHRQGMTYEQY
TRBV7-4	TRBJ1-5	ARTTGNSNQPQH